This T cell receptor (beta chain) came from a study of post-analysis software for immune sequencing data. Study-wide points: Relative to controls, patients with multiple sclerosis showed significantly lower normalized Chao1 diversity. There were five TRBV segments more frequent in patients than controls, and TRBV5-6, TRBV5-1 and TRBV20-1 were among them.

To note about this clonotype: The antigen remains unidentified.

The CDR3 is made up of 15 amino acids. The germline CDR1 and CDR2 sequences are MNHEY and SMNVEV (reference sequence). The trim removed 6 bases at V and 5 bases at J, leaving 8 bases unmatched. Unique molecular identifiers were present in the TCR beta cDNA libraries. TCRdb re-called the PCR reads with MiXCR, one entry per CDR3 protein. The data show about 430,000 distinct CDR3 sequences, 30% to 45% seen once. This sequence originates from a girl aged 2-9 years with multiple sclerosis. The sequenced material came from blood. The J gene is TRBJ2-7, the V gene TRBV27; 12 bases are shared with TRBD1. DNA for the CDR3: TGTGCCAGCAGCGCTCTGGGGACAGGGGGCCACGAGCAGTACTTC. Residues: CASSALGTGGHEQYF.